This T cell receptor (beta chain) was identified during a study of T cell responses to AZD1222 COVID-19 vaccine. Analysis merged second doses at about 4 or about 12 weeks. V lost 2 bases and J 1 base, leaving 6 bases between the germline ends. The CDR3 runs to 14 residues. Germline V lookup: CDR1 MDHEN, CDR2 SYDVKM. Comments on this clone: As yet, its antigen is unknown.

Method: immunoSEQ multiplex PCR; TCRdb's copy keeps in-frame clones and lacks some. The data contain tens of thousands of clones, around 89% of them singletons. Study-level findings and limits: Two doses of AZD1222 preceded a rise in Spike-specific TCR breadth and depth. White British donors predominated, females outnumbered males, and clonal diversity was possibly underestimated. Repertoire collection took place solely once the T cell response had peaked.

The sequence derives from an adult who received the AZD1222 COVID-19 vaccine. The specimen comprised peripheral blood, sampled 28 days after the second AZD1222 dose. The rearrangement links TRBV28 to TRBJ2-1, with no clear D. CDR3 protein: CASSLQESYNEQFF. The CDR3 DNA follows: TGTGCCAGCAGTTTACAGGAATCCTACAATGAGCAGTTCTTC.